The 14 T cell receptor beta chains below come from one sample, sequenced in a study of T cells in Graves' hyperthyroidism and ophthalmopathy. Regions amplified from RNA transcripts were the TCR beta CDR3 regions. The HTBI set primed first-round TCR CDR3 RT-PCR. MiXCR, run by TCRdb on the multiplex PCR reads, gives a single entry per CDR3 protein. This sample has about 360,000 distinct CDR3 sequences, with over 10% found just once. Sequenced input: blood. The origin of the receptors is a woman between 18 and 29 years old with Graves' hyperthyroidism.

This clonotype was detected a few times. The CDR3 protein is CASSQRVNTEAFF. CDR3 in DNA: TGTGCCAGCAGCCAACGAGTTAACACTGAAGCTTTCTTT. The rearrangement joins TRBV4-2 to TRBJ1-1; D unresolved. Germline CDR1 LGHNA, CDR2 YNFKEQ. Between the trimmed V and J ends, which lost 2 bases and 2 bases, there was a span of 6 bases. The CDR3 sequence is 13 residues long.

This clonotype was observed at least ten times. The chain joins TRBV5-1 to TRBJ2-5; D assignment may be TRBD1 or TRBD2 (5 bases each). The germline V and J ends were trimmed by 4 bases and 1 base, with 14 bases remaining between them. Germline CDR1 SGHRS, CDR2 YFSETQ. The CDR3 consists of 15 residues. The CDR3 reads CASSELPGPQETQYF. In DNA, the CDR3 is TGCGCCAGCAGCGAACTCCCGGGACCCCAAGAGACCCAGTACTTC.

The rearrangement joins TRBV12-3 or TRBV12-4 to TRBJ2-1; 8 bases line up with TRBD2. V lost 6 bases to trimming and J lost 8 bases; unmatched junction nucleotides: 9. This CDR3 spans 14 amino acids. Here the CDR3 DNA reads TGTGCCAGCAGCCAACTAGCGGTTCTGGATGAGCAGTTCTTC. It is translated as CASSQLAVLDEQFF.

In this sample, this clonotype turned up many times. V and J are TRBV6-2 or TRBV6-3 and TRBJ2-5, with TRBD1 identical over 7 bases. Germline V gives CDR1 MNHEY, CDR2 SVGEGT. The length of the CDR3 is 17 residues. V gave up 10 bases and J gave up 4 bases; unmatched junction bases: 21. The CDR3 coding sequence is TGTGCCATTTCCTCCAGGTCGAGGGGGCTCACCGCAGAGACCCAGTACTTC. This encodes CAISSRSRGLTAETQYF.

This clonotype has ten or more counts. The J gene is TRBJ2-7, the V gene TRBV7-2; 13 bases are a match to TRBD2. This CDR3 comprises 14 residues. With V trimmed by 1 base and J by 6 bases, 0 bases remained unmatched. Germline-derived CDR1 and CDR2 are SGHTA and FQGNSA. The CDR3 DNA follows: TGTGCCAGCAGCTTAGGACTAGCGGGAGGCGAGCAGTACTTC. Amino acids: CASSLGLAGGEQYF.

This chain joins TRBV6-1 and TRBJ2-7; D is ambiguous. V lost 10 bases and J 3 bases, leaving 22 bases between the germline ends. Germline assignment: CDR1 MNHNS and CDR2 SASEGT. The CDR3 covers 15 residues. This CDR3 is CATKLFAQSHYEQYF. CDR3 nucleotide sequence: TGTGCCACCAAACTATTTGCCCAATCCCACTACGAGCAGTACTTC.

This clonotype was counted many times. CDR3 protein: CVPRGGSSGEAFF. The CDR3, as DNA: TGTGTTCCCCGCGGGGGGTCTAGCGGTGAAGCTTTCTTT. The rearrangement uses TRBV12-3 or TRBV12-4 and TRBJ1-1, with D maybe TRBD1 (5 bases). CDR3 length equals 13 residues.

This clonotype turned up a few times. The V call is TRBV12-3 or TRBV12-4, the J call TRBJ2-2; D may correspond to TRBD1 or TRBD2 (7 bases each). The CDR3 totals 14 residues. V was clipped by 11 bases and J by 3 bases, with 16 bases between them. CDR3 protein: CAGGGRGHTGELFF. For the CDR3, the DNA is TGTGCCGGAGGGGGGAGGGGGCACACCGGGGAGCTGTTTTTT.

This chain links TRBV4-2 with TRBJ1-1, with D perhaps matching TRBD1 (5 bases). V lost 0 bases and J lost 1, with 15 bases in between. This CDR3 comprises 17 residues. CDR1 is LGHNA, CDR2 YNFKEQ, per germline. The CDR3, as DNA: TGTGCCAGCAGCCAAGATAACGCCGTCAGGGAGAACACTGAAGCTTTCTTT. This sequence encodes CASSQDNAVRENTEAFF.

J is TRBJ2-7 and V is TRBV9; no definite D call. V lost 0 bases and J lost 3, with 7 bases in between. Germline V gene sequence: CDR1 SGDLS, CDR2 YYNGEE. The CDR3 covers 13 residues. CDR3 nucleotide sequence: TGTGCCAGCAGCGTAGAAGCTGGCTACGAGCAGTACTTC. Amino acids: CASSVEAGYEQYF.

This clonotype has a count of ten or more. V and J are TRBV27 and TRBJ2-5, with 7 nucleotides matching TRBD2. CDR1 and CDR2 from the germline V gene are MNHEY and SMNVEV (reference sequence). V shed 4 bases, J shed 4 bases, and the junction held 15 bases outside the gene matches. The CDR3 is 17 residues long. Here the CDR3 reads CASSSSGGGELRETQYF. In nucleotides, the CDR3 is TGTGCCAGCAGTTCATCAGGCGGGGGTGAGCTACGAGAGACCCAGTACTTC.

The chain carries TRBV5-4 and TRBJ1-1, with D uncertain. The V gene lost 4 bases and the J gene lost 1 base, with 14 bases spanning the gap. The germline gives CDR1 SGHNT, CDR2 YYREEE (reference sequence). The length of the CDR3 is 15 residues. In nucleotides, the CDR3 is TGTGCCAGCAGCCCGGCGGTGACCCGGAACACTGAAGCTTTCTTT. Its translation: CASSPAVTRNTEAFF.

The table lists this clonotype with a few counts. The chain links TRBV28 to TRBJ1-6; D is undetermined. Germline-derived CDR1 and CDR2 are MDHEN and SYDVKM. V shed 4 bases and J shed 5 bases, with 9 bases lying between them. The length of the CDR3 is 14 residues. CDR3 bases: TGTGCCAGCAGTTCCCCGACCCATAATTCACCCCTCCACTTT. It yields the protein CASSSPTHNSPLHF. The entire variable domain, with the rest obtained from reference TRBV28 and TRBJ1-6, is as follows: DVKVTQSSRYLVKRTGEKVFLECVQDMDHENMFWYRQDPGLGLRLIYFSYDVKMKEKGDIPEGYSVSREKKERFSLILESASTNQTSMYLCASSSPTHNSPLHFGNGTRLTVT.

Ten or more counts support this clonotype. This chain connects TRBV19 to TRBJ1-1; no definite D call. The CDR3 is 11 amino acids. V dropped 7 bases and J dropped 3 bases, with 6 bases sitting between them. Germline CDR1 LNHDA, CDR2 SQIVND (reference sequence). CDR3 sequence (DNA): TGTGCCAGTACCGAATACACTGAAGCTTTCTTT. Its translation is CASTEYTEAFF. Based on the CDR3 plus reference TRBV19 and TRBJ1-1, the full variable domain is DGGITQSPKYLFRKEGQNVTLSCEQNLNHDAMYWYRQDPGQGLRLIYYSQIVNDFQKGDIAEGYSVSREKKESFPLTVTSAQKNPTAFYLCASTEYTEAFFGQGTRLTVV.